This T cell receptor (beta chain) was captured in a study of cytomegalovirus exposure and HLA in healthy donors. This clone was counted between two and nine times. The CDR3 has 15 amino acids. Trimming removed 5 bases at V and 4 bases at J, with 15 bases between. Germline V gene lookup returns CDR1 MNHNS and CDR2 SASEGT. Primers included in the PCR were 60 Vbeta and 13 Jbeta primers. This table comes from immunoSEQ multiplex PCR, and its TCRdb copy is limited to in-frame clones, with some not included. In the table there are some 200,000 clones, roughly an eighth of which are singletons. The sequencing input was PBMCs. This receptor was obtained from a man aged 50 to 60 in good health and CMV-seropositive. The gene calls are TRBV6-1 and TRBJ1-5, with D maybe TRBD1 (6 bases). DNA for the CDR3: TGTGCCAGCAGTTTCGGGAACAGGGAGAATCAGCCCCAGCATTTT. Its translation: CASSFGNRENQPQHF.